The 9 T cell receptor beta chains presented below share a single source sample, sequenced in a study of Ad26.COV2.S vaccination and SARS-CoV-2 variants. Treatment indicated: around 19 received Ad26.COV2.S at low or high dose, single or two shots; five or six received placebo; per-sample allocation not given. Sampling occurred on day 63 after the first vaccine or placebo injection. Only in-frame clones appear in the TCRdb table, and some are missing; sequencing was by immunoSEQ multiplex PCR. The sample holds about 680,000 clones, about 90% seen once. This sample comprised peripheral blood, obtained in a trial of Ad26.COV2.S vaccine versus placebo. These receptors were collected from a person aged 18-65 years who received the Ad26.COV2.S COVID-19 vaccine or a placebo.

The chain uses TRBV5-6 and TRBJ1-4, with 8 bases identical to TRBD1. The CDR3 totals 15 residues. Trimming took 4 bases from V and 4 from J; bases not matched to a gene: 6. Germline assignment: CDR1 SGHDT and CDR2 YYEEEE. CDR3 protein: CASSLDRGDNEKLFF. The DNA of the CDR3 is TGTGCCAGCAGCCTCGACAGGGGAGATAATGAAAAACTGTTTTTT.

This chain links TRBV11-2 with TRBJ2-7; 13 positions match TRBD2. The trim removed 5 bases at V and 4 bases at J, leaving 8 bases unmatched. Per germline, CDR1 SGHAT and CDR2 FQNNGV. This CDR3 region has 16 residues. The CDR3 sequence is CASSPRLTSGGYEQYF. CDR3 bases: TGTGCCAGCAGCCCGAGGCTGACTAGCGGGGGGTACGAGCAGTACTTC.

This clone was seen a few times. V gene TRBV6-5 combines with J gene TRBJ2-7; D is undetermined. Deletions cut 6 bases from V and 4 bases from J, with 16 bases between. Germline values: CDR1 MNHEY, CDR2 SVGAGI. The CDR3 runs 14 residues. In DNA form, the CDR3 reads TGTGCCAGCAGCCCCCCGACGGTCCCATACGAGCAGTACTTC. This sequence encodes CASSPPTVPYEQYF.

Notes on this clone: Germline and junction disagree at one end, which may indicate a read error. The chain uses TRBV24-1 and TRBJ2-7; TRBD1 agrees at 8 bases. Germline CDR1 reads KGHDR; CDR2 reads SFDVKD. The CDR3 has 17 amino acids. CDR3 amino acids: CTTSAPLGQGKGYEQYF. CDR3 nucleotide sequence: TGTACCACCAGTGCCCCCCTCGGACAGGGTAAGGGTTACGAGCAGTACTTC.

This clone was detected only a few times. This chain joins TRBV4-1 and TRBJ2-1; 7 bases match TRBD1. V lost 0 bases to trimming and J lost 10 bases; unmatched junction nucleotides: 3. Germline CDR1 is MGHRA and CDR2 is YSYEKL. The CDR3 is 13 amino acids. The CDR3 DNA is TGCGCCAGCAGCCAAGACAGGGGGATCGAGCAGTTCTTC. Its protein product is CASSQDRGIEQFF.

V and J are TRBV10-2 and TRBJ1-1; D is undetermined. Germline V lookup: CDR1 WSHSY, CDR2 SAAADI. Deletions cut 8 bases from V and 4 bases from J, with 11 bases between. This CDR3 spans 12 amino acids. The CDR3 sequence is CASCRALTEAFF. Here the CDR3 DNA reads TGCGCCAGCTGTCGGGCGCTCACTGAAGCTTTCTTT.

The chain recombines TRBV6-5 with TRBJ1-5; D might be TRBD1 (6 bases). V was trimmed by 4 bases and J by 0 bases, leaving 13 bases between them. Per germline, CDR1 MNHEY and CDR2 SVGAGI. CDR3 length: 16 residues. CDR3 amino acids: CASSWGASNSNQPQHF. The CDR3 DNA reads as TGTGCCAGCAGTTGGGGGGCATCCAATAGCAATCAGCCCCAGCATTTT.

V is TRBV23-1 and J is TRBJ1-1; D not certain. TRBV23-1 is an ORF for which the function is uncertain. This CDR3 has 15 amino acids. V was shortened by 0 bases and J by 0 bases, with 8 bases between the two germline ends. The CDR3 is CASSQSERMNTEAFF. The CDR3 DNA reads as TGCGCCAGCAGTCAATCGGAGCGAATGAACACTGAAGCTTTCTTT.

The genes are TRBV10-1 and TRBJ2-1, with D tentatively TRBD1 or TRBD2 (5 bases each). The CDR3 is 16 residues long. Per germline, CDR1 WNHNN and CDR2 SYGVQD (reference sequence). The V gene lost 2 bases and the J gene lost 6 bases, with 17 bases spanning the gap. Written as DNA, the CDR3 is TGCGCCAGCAGTGAGGACCCCGGGACGACCTTCAATGAGCAGTTCTTC. Translating it yields CASSEDPGTTFNEQFF.